A selection of T cell receptor beta chains follows, all from one sample in a study of cytomegalovirus exposure and HLA in healthy donors. Using immunoSEQ multiplex PCR, the repertoire was profiled, and TCRdb retains in-frame clones only, with some absent. This table holds 95,000 to 150,000 clones, about 75% found once. Sequencing was done on a sample of PBMCs. The receptor set was obtained from a man aged 60 to 69 in good health and CMV-seropositive. The CDR3 runs from the conserved cysteine through the conserved F or W. A D gene is named only where the DNA matches it firmly. Clone size is stated in some rows and not others, as once, few, many or a class when expanded.

TRBJ1-1,TRBV11-1,.,.,CASSLEASTEAFF,TGTGCCAGCAGCTTAGAAGCTAGCACTGAAGCTTTCTTT
TRBJ1-1,TRBV29-1,TRBD1,once,CSGLGQTNTEAFF,TGCAGCGGGTTGGGACAGACGAACACTGAAGCTTTCTTT
TRBJ1-5,TRBV28,.,.,CASSFWPSNQPQHF,TGTGCCAGCAGTTTTTGGCCAAGCAATCAGCCCCAGCATTTT
TRBJ1-1,TRBV2,TRBD1,.,CASSLQGGEAFF,TGTGCCAGCAGCCTGCAGGGGGGTGAAGCTTTCTTT
TRBJ2-7,TRBV6-1,TRBD1,.,CASRMDRVTYEQYF,TGTGCCAGCAGGATGGACAGGGTCACCTACGAGCAGTACTTC
TRBJ1-1,TRBV6-1,.,.,CASIWGWNTEAFF,TGTGCCAGCATCTGGGGCTGGAACACTGAAGCTTTCTTT
TRBJ2-7,TRBV28,.,once,CASSPPDREGSEQYF,TGTGCCAGCAGTCCCCCGGACAGGGAGGGAAGCGAGCAGTACTTC
TRBJ1-1,TRBV25-1,.,.,CASSEQANTEAFF,TGTGCCAGCAGTGAACAGGCTAACACTGAAGCTTTCTTT
TRBJ2-7,TRBV7-3,.,.,CASSLTNGYEQYF,TGTGCCAGCAGCTTAACGAACGGGTACGAGCAGTACTTC
TRBJ1-1,TRBV7-3,TRBD1,.,CASSLRTGGSEAFF,TGTGCCAGCAGCCTCAGGACAGGGGGTTCTGAAGCTTTCTTT
TRBJ1-5,TRBV28,TRBD1,.,CASSLYLQGNQPQHF,TGTGCCAGCAGTTTATATTTACAGGGGAATCAGCCCCAGCATTTT
TRBJ1-2,TRBV6-6,TRBD1,.,CASRTGPNYGYTF,TGTGCCAGCAGGACAGGGCCGAACTATGGCTACACCTTC
TRBJ1-3,TRBV7-9,.,once,CASSLRFPTTGTRGNTIYF,TGTGCCAGCAGCTTAAGGTTCCCGACCACAGGGACCCGCGGAAACACCATATATTTT
TRBJ1-2,TRBV10-1,.,once,CASSAGQSVYTF,TGCGCCAGCAGCGCCGGACAGTCAGTCTACACCTTC
TRBJ1-5,TRBV5-8,TRBD1,few,CASSQGDSSNQPQHF,TGTGCCAGCAGCCAGGGGGACAGTAGCAATCAGCCCCAGCATTTT
TRBJ1-1,TRBV28,.,few,CASSPPGLGGAFF,TGTGCCAGCAGTCCCCCTGGCCTAGGCGGAGCTTTCTTT
TRBJ1-2,TRBV7-9,.,.,CASSSPGRGLSYTF,TGTGCCAGCAGCTCCCCTGGCAGGGGTCTTAGCTACACCTTC
TRBJ2-2,TRBV7-3,TRBD2,once,CASSTGTSGGTGELFF,TGTGCCAGCAGCACCGGGACTAGCGGGGGGACCGGGGAGCTGTTTTTT
TRBJ2-1,TRBV10-2,.,few,CASSRTETYNEQFF,TGCGCCAGCAGTAGAACAGAAACTTACAATGAGCAGTTCTTC
TRBJ2-5,TRBV5-1,TRBD1,.,CASSLRQGFGETQYF,TGCGCCAGCAGCTTACGACAGGGATTCGGAGAGACCCAGTACTTC
TRBJ1-5,TRBV7-2,.,.,CASSLGANQPQHF,TGTGCCAGCAGCTTAGGGGCCAATCAGCCCCAGCATTTT
TRBJ1-2,TRBV6-4,.,.,CASSAGGGYTF,TGTGCCAGCAGTGCCGGGGGTGGCTACACCTTC
TRBJ2-6,TRBV19,.,.,CASSVGQRSGANGLTF,TGTGCCAGTAGTGTCGGACAACGCTCTGGGGCCAACGGCCTGACTTTC
TRBJ1-4,TRBV19,.,few,CATAGWRVNEKLFF,TGTGCCACCGCCGGATGGAGGGTGAATGAAAAACTGTTTTTT
TRBJ2-7,TRBV5-1,.,.,CASSFGTLTDEQYF,TGCGCCAGCAGCTTCGGGACACTCACGGACGAGCAGTACTTC
TRBJ1-1,TRBV5-1,.,.,CASSWDTNTEAFF,TGCGCCAGCAGCTGGGACACCAACACTGAAGCTTTCTTT
TRBJ2-2,TRBV12-5,TRBD1,.,CASGLVDRGLNPNTGELFF,TGTGCTAGTGGTTTGGTAGACAGGGGGCTAAACCCGAACACCGGGGAGCTGTTTTTT
TRBJ2-7,TRBV4-1,.,.,CASSQFSPLARSPGEQYF,TGCGCCAGCAGCCAATTTAGCCCCCTCGCTAGGAGTCCCGGCGAGCAGTACTTC
TRBJ1-2,TRBV6-1,TRBD1,.,CASSEGTGIIGYTF,TGTGCCAGCAGTGAGGGGACAGGGATAATCGGCTACACCTTC
TRBJ2-2,TRBV7-8,.,.,CASSLQVGELFF,TGTGCCAGCAGCCTTCAGGTCGGGGAGCTGTTTTTT
TRBJ1-5,TRBV6-1,.,.,CASSEPGWQPQHF,TGTGCCAGCAGTGAACCGGGGTGGCAGCCCCAGCATTTT
TRBJ1-6,TRBV6-6,.,.,CASSFREPNSPLHF,TGTGCCAGCAGCTTCCGGGAACCTAATTCACCCCTCCACTTT